A single sample gave rise to the 10 T cell receptor beta chains below, sequenced in a study of CD8+ T cells in alopecia areata. After isolation, RNA underwent reverse transcription to generate cDNA as the sequencing template. Data came from immunoSEQ multiplex PCR; TCRdb stores just in-frame clones and leaves some out. This sample has some 120,000 clones; around 60% occur once, and the top ten carry around 5.7%. Treatment in this sample: oral pan-JAK inhibitor, 5-10 mg twice daily. The input for sequencing was CD4+ T cells sorted from blood, taken at week 4, from a patient treated with tofacitinib. The origin of the receptors is a human donor with alopecia areata.

Only a few counts were recorded for this clone. The chain combines TRBV4-3 with TRBJ1-5; D is perhaps TRBD1 (6 bases). There are 14 residues in the CDR3. V lost 4 bases to trimming and J lost 8 bases, with 15 bases between them. Germline V gene sequence: CDR1 LGHNA, CDR2 YSLEER. The CDR3 sequence is CASSLRGGSEPQHF. DNA of the CDR3: TGCGCCAGCAGCCTGAGGGGGGGGAGTGAGCCCCAGCATTTT.

A single count supports this clone. The chain couples TRBV28 to TRBJ2-3, with 8 bases that match TRBD2. The germline V gene encodes CDR1 MDHEN and CDR2 SYDVKM. CDR3 length: 15 residues. Unmatched junction bases numbered 13, after V lost 6 bases and J lost 8 bases. The CDR3 loop is CASSQMEAGGRTQYF. For the CDR3, the DNA is TGTGCCAGCAGCCAAATGGAGGCGGGGGGCCGTACGCAGTATTTT.

As concerns this clone: Other DNA sequences within the sample encode an identical CDR3. This rearrangement joins TRBV5-4 to TRBJ2-5; D is unclear. The CDR3 extends over 13 amino acids. V was trimmed by 1 base and J by 2 bases, leaving 6 bases between them. Germline CDR1 SGHNT, CDR2 YYREEE (reference sequence). CDR3 DNA: TGTGCCAGCAGCTTGAGGGATCAAGAGACCCAGTACTTC. Translating it yields CASSLRDQETQYF.

V gene TRBV7-3 combines with J gene TRBJ1-1; D ambiguous. V was pared by 1 base and J by 11 bases, with 20 bases between. Germline V gives CDR1 SGHTA, CDR2 FQGTGA. The CDR3 length is 15 residues. The CDR3 loop is CASSLSGRPAEGAFF. In nucleotides, the CDR3 is TGTGCCAGCAGCTTAAGCGGTCGACCCGCTGAAGGGGCTTTCTTT.

This clone was picked up a small number of times. The chain employs TRBV5-4 and TRBJ1-6, with a possible D match to TRBD1 (5 bases). The CDR3 runs to 15 residues. The V gene's germline CDR1 is SGHNT and CDR2 YYREEE (reference sequence). Trimming removed 5 bases at V and 5 bases at J, with 14 bases between. Here the CDR3 DNA reads TGTGCCAGCAGGGGGGGTTTGAGAGATAATTCACCCCTCCACTTT. Encoded protein: CASRGGLRDNSPLHF. The variable domain in full, completed from reference TRBV5-4 and TRBJ1-6, reads ETGVTQSPTHLIKTRGQQVTLRCSSQSGHNTVSWYQQALGQGPQFIFQYYREEENGRGNFPPRFSGLQFPNYSSELNVNALELDDSALYLCASRGGLRDNSPLHFGNGTRLTVT.

The rearrangement links TRBV6-6 to TRBJ1-5; no firm D call. The CDR3 runs 12 residues. V was shortened by 4 bases and J by 4 bases, with 5 bases between the two germline ends. CDR1 is MNHNY, CDR2 SVGAGI, per germline (reference sequence). CDR3 sequence reads: CASSSLNQPQHF. DNA of the CDR3: TGTGCCAGCAGTTCGCTGAATCAGCCCCAGCATTTT.

This clone has more than one count but fewer than ten. The chain has TRBV7-9 and TRBJ2-5; 9 bases are a match to TRBD2. V gave up 8 bases and J gave up 2 bases; unmatched junction bases: 9. CDR1 and CDR2 from the germline V gene are SEHNR and FQNEAQ (reference sequence). This CDR3 is 15 amino acids long. Here the CDR3 reads CASRRGGARQETQYF. The CDR3 DNA follows: TGTGCCAGCCGCCGCGGGGGGGCGAGGCAAGAGACCCAGTACTTC.

The chain employs TRBV29-1 and TRBJ1-1; 8 nucleotides align to TRBD1. Looked up from germline, CDR1 is SQVTM and CDR2 is ANQGSEA. The CDR3 consists of 15 residues. V lost 6 bases and J lost 3; bases outside the gene matches: 12. The CDR3 sequence: CSVTRTGRNYTEAFF. CDR3 in DNA: TGCAGCGTGACCCGGACAGGGCGGAATTACACTGAAGCTTTCTTT.

The V and J genes are TRBV2 and TRBJ2-7, with 7 bases fitting TRBD1. The ends lost 8 bases at V and 4 bases at J; junction bases unmatched: 5. Germline CDR1 and CDR2: SNHLY and FYNNEI. This CDR3 region has 12 residues. As DNA, the CDR3 is TGTGCCAGCGCCCGGGACAGTTACGAGCAGTACTTC. Translation gives CASARDSYEQYF.

This clone appeared once. The chain carries TRBV29-1 and TRBJ2-1; 8 bases line up with TRBD1. V lost 5 bases, J lost 6 bases, and 9 bases stayed unmatched. The CDR3 is 14 residues long. The germline CDR1 and CDR2 sequences are SQVTM and ANQGSEA. The chain's CDR3 is CSVHKGDRGNEQFF. The CDR3 nucleotides read TGCAGCGTTCATAAAGGTGACAGGGGCAATGAGCAGTTCTTC.